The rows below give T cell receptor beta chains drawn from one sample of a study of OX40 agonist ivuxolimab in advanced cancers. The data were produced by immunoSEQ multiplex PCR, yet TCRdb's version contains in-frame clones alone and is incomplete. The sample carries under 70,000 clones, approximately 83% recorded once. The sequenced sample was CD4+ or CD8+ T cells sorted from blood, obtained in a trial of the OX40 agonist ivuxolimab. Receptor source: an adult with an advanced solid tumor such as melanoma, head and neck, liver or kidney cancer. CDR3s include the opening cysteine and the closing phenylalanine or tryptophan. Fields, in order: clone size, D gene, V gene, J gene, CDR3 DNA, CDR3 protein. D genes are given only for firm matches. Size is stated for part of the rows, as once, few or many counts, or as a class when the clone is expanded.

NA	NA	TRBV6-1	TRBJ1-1	TGTGCCAGCAGTGCGAAGGGGGGAATGAGTGAAGCTTTCTTT	CASSAKGGMSEAFF
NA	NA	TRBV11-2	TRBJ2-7	TGTGCCAGCAGCTTAGGGCGGCATAACCCCATCTACGAGCAGTACTTC	CASSLGRHNPIYEQYF
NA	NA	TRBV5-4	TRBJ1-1	TGTGCCAGCAGCACCTTGACACCGAACACTGAAGCTTTCTTT	CASSTLTPNTEAFF
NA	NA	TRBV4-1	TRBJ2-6	TGCGCCAGCAGCCAAGATCGTCTCCAGGGGACCAGCTCTGGGGCCAACGTCCTGACTTTC	CASSQDRLQGTSSGANVLTF
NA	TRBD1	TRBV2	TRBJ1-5	TGTGCCAGCAGTGGTGACAGGGGAATGAGTCAGCCCCAGCATTTT	CASSGDRGMSQPQHF
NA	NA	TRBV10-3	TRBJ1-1	TGTGCCATCAGTGAACGCGGGCTGTCGGGAAACACTGAAGCTTTCTTT	CAISERGLSGNTEAFF
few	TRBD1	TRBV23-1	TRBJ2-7	TGCGCCAGCGGCCAACCCAGACAGGGGATAGATTACGAGCAGTACTTC	CASGQPRQGIDYEQYF
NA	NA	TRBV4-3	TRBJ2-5	TGCGCCAGCAGCCAAGATCTGTGGGGGGAAGAGACCCAGTACTTC	CASSQDLWGEETQYF
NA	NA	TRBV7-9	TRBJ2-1	TGTGCCAGCAGCCCCATGGCCCCCTACAATGAGCAGTTCTTC	CASSPMAPYNEQFF
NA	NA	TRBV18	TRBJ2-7	TGTGCCAGCTCACCACCCAGCCGCGCGAAACCCTACGAGCAGTACTTC	CASSPPSRAKPYEQYF
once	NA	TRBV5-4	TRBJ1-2	TGTGCCAGCAGCTTGGGGGCAGGAGCCTATGGCTACACCTTC	CASSLGAGAYGYTF
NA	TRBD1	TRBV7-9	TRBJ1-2	TGTGCCAGCAGCGCCCGGGACAGGGGGGACTATGGCTACACCTTC	CASSARDRGDYGYTF
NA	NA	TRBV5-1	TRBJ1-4	TGCGCCAGCAGACCCCAATCTGCAACTAATGAAAAACTGTTTTTT	CASRPQSATNEKLFF
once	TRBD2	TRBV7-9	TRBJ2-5	TGTGCCAGCAGCCAACCGGGGGGGGCGATAGAAGAGACCCAGTACTTC	CASSQPGGAIEETQYF
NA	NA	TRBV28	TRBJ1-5	TGTGCCAGCAGCCTAGGGGGGGTTCAGCCCCAGCATTTT	CASSLGGVQPQHF
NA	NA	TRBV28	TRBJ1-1	TGTGCCAGCAGTTCGGGGCCATTAGAAGCTTTCTTT	CASSSGPLEAFF
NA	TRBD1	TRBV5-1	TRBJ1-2	TGCGCCAGCAGCTTGGTGGGGACAGTAGGCGGCTACACCTTC	CASSLVGTVGGYTF
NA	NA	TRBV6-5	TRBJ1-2	TGTGCCAGCTGCACAGCTTTAAAGGGCTATGGCTACACCTTC	CASCTALKGYGYTF
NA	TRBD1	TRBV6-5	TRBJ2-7	TGTGCCAGCAAGAGAGGGACAGGCCCCTCCTACGAGCAGTACTTC	CASKRGTGPSYEQYF
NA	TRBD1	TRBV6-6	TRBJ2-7	TGTGCCAGCAGTTACAGGGGGCTACCAAACTACGAGCAGTACTTC	CASSYRGLPNYEQYF
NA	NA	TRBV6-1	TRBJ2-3	TGTGCCAGCAGTTATTCAGATACGCAGTATTTT	CASSYSDTQYF
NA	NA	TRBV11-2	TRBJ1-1	TGTGCCAGCAGCCCCGTTTGGTTACAGGGGAACACTGAAGCTTTCTTT	CASSPVWLQGNTEAFF
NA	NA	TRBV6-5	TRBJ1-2	TGTGCCAGCAGTTACTGGGGGACCTACACCTTC	CASSYWGTYTF